What follows are 17 T cell receptor beta chains derived from one specimen sequenced in a study of blood T cell repertoires in COVID-19. Sequencing used immunoSEQ multiplex PCR; TCRdb keeps in-frame clones, though not all of them. The table includes approximately 300,000 clones, 75% to 95% detected once. Sequencing input: peripheral blood. All receptors derive from a woman younger than 45 with COVID-19, enrolled during active disease.

This clone came up once. The rearrangement joins TRBV30 to TRBJ2-5; the D gene is possibly TRBD2 (7 bases). Germline V lookup: CDR1 GTSNPN, CDR2 SVGIG (reference sequence). CDR3 length equals 11 residues. The V end was cut by 1 base, the J end by 13 bases, with 13 bases between. CDR3: CAWSAGGATYF. The CDR3 nucleotides read TGTGCCTGGAGTGCGGGGGGCGCGACGTACTTC.

The sample holds a few counts of this clone. The gene calls are TRBV7-2 and TRBJ2-7; TRBD1 agrees at 9 bases. The CDR3 extends over 15 amino acids. The junction had 3 bases not matched to a gene; V was cut back by 3 bases and J by 0 bases. CDR1 SGHTA and CDR2 FQGNSA come from the germline V gene. The CDR3 spells CASSFPTGGSYEQYF. As DNA, the CDR3 is TGTGCCAGCAGCTTTCCGACAGGGGGCTCCTACGAGCAGTACTTC. The full variable domain, completed using reference TRBV7-2 and TRBJ2-7, is GAGVSQSPSNKVTEKGKDVELRCDPISGHTALYWYRQSLGQGLEFLIYFQGNSAPDKSGLPSDRFSAERTGGSVSTLTIQRTQQEDSAVYLCASSFPTGGSYEQYFGPGTRLTVT.

J is TRBJ1-2 and V is TRBV19; 12 positions match TRBD1. The CDR3 totals 15 residues. The germline CDR1 and CDR2 sequences are LNHDA and SQIVND (reference sequence). V gave up 5 bases and J gave up 3 bases; unmatched junction bases: 4. The CDR3, as DNA: TGTGCCAGTAGTGTCGGGACAGGGGGCTACTATGGCTACACCTTC. Amino acids: CASSVGTGGYYGYTF.

J is TRBJ2-1 and V is TRBV27, with 8 bases that match TRBD2. Per the germline V gene, CDR1 is MNHEY and CDR2 is SMNVEV (reference sequence). The CDR3 runs to 14 residues. Trimming removed 10 bases from V and 3 bases from J; junction bases left unmatched: 8. The CDR3, as DNA: TGTGCCACCGGGAGGGCAGAAAACTACAATGAGCAGTTCTTC. Its translation: CATGRAENYNEQFF.

The V call is TRBV5-1, the J call TRBJ2-7; D is perhaps TRBD1 (5 bases). There are 14 residues in the CDR3. V shed 4 bases and J shed 5 bases, with 16 bases lying between them. Germline V gives CDR1 SGHRS, CDR2 YFSETQ. CDR3 protein: CASSRGAQVDEQYF. CDR3 bases: TGCGCCAGCAGCCGTGGGGCACAGGTTGACGAGCAGTACTTC.

The gene calls are TRBV29-1 and TRBJ1-1, with 11 bases identical to TRBD1. CDR1 is SQVTM, CDR2 ANQGSEA, per germline. The CDR3 has 18 amino acids. V was clipped by 5 bases and J by 0 bases; unmatched bases: 14. CDR3 amino acids: CSVRNFRTGGSMNTEAFF. Here the CDR3 DNA reads TGCAGCGTTAGGAATTTTAGGACAGGGGGCTCCATGAACACTGAAGCTTTCTTT.

This chain links TRBV9 with TRBJ2-1; 7 bases agree with TRBD2. The germline gives CDR1 SGDLS, CDR2 YYNGEE. The CDR3 sequence is 15 residues long. V lost 0 bases, J lost 9 bases, and 9 bases stayed unmatched. CDR3 loop: CASSVVAGDFSEQFF. The CDR3 bases are TGTGCCAGCAGCGTAGTCGCGGGAGATTTCAGTGAGCAGTTCTTC. Supplemented by reference TRBV9 and TRBJ2-1, the full variable domain reads DSGVTQTPKHLITATGQRVTLRCSPRSGDLSVYWYQQSLDQGLQFLIQYYNGEERAKGNILERFSAQQFPDLHSELNLSSLELGDSALYFCASSVVAGDFSEQFFGPGTRLTVL.

This clone occurred many times. The chain couples TRBV5-1 to TRBJ1-2, with D possibly TRBD1 on 5 matching bases. Trimming left V 4 bases short and J 1 base short, with 8 bases between. The CDR3 runs to 13 residues. Germline V gene lookup returns CDR1 SGHRS and CDR2 YFSETQ. The DNA for the CDR3 is TGCGCCAGCAGCGTAGGGGTTAACTATGGCTACACCTTC. It encodes CASSVGVNYGYTF.

This chain uses TRBV2 with TRBJ2-7; the match to TRBD1 covers 7 bases. This CDR3 spans 14 amino acids. CDR1 and CDR2 from the germline V gene are SNHLY and FYNNEI. The trim removed 6 bases at V and 1 base at J, leaving 6 bases unmatched. CDR3 sequence (DNA): TGTGCCAGCAGGCAATACAGGGGATCCTACGAGCAGTACTTC. Translating gives CASRQYRGSYEQYF. Full variable domain (missing parts from reference TRBV2 and TRBJ2-7): EPEVTQTPSHQVTQMGQEVILRCVPISNHLYFYWYRQILGQKVEFLVSFYNNEISEKSEIFDDQFSVERPDGSNFTLKIRSTKLEDSAMYFCASRQYRGSYEQYFGPGTRLTVT.

The CDR3 DNA reads as TGTGCCAGTAGTACCGGACTAGCGGGAGTGTCCGGGGAGCTGTTTTTT. It encodes CASSTGLAGVSGELFF. The chain uses TRBV19 and TRBJ2-2; 13 bases agree with TRBD2. The J segment lost 6 bases and the V segment lost 4 bases, leaving 5 bases of the junction unmatched. The CDR3 is 16 residues long. Per the germline V gene, CDR1 is LNHDA and CDR2 is SQIVND (reference sequence).

The V call is TRBV20-1, the J call TRBJ1-2; no clear D gene. CDR1 DFQATT and CDR2 SNEGSKA come from the germline V gene (reference sequence). The V gene lost 7 bases and the J gene lost 5 bases, with 8 bases spanning the gap. The CDR3 is made up of 10 amino acids. CDR3 nucleotide sequence: TGCAGTGTTAATCGGTATGGCTACACCTTC. Amino acid sequence: CSVNRYGYTF.

The chain links TRBV6-5 to TRBJ1-2; maybe TRBD1 (5 bases). Per the germline V gene, CDR1 is MNHEY and CDR2 is SVGAGI. Trimming removed 8 bases from V and 0 bases from J, with 10 bases in between. The CDR3 has 13 amino acids. The DNA for the CDR3 is TGTGCCAGCTTGAAGGGGCCTAACTATGGCTACACCTTC. Protein sequence: CASLKGPNYGYTF.

The CDR3 DNA sequence: TGTGCCAGCGTCATGGGGGGTATTAACTATGGCTACACCTTC. Encoded protein: CASVMGGINYGYTF. V and J are TRBV28 and TRBJ1-2, with TRBD1 as a possible D gene (5 bases). CDR3 length equals 14 residues. V lost 8 bases, J lost 1 base, and 14 bases lay in between. From germline, CDR1 is MDHEN and CDR2 SYDVKM.

Details on this clone: This specimen includes other DNA sequences encoding the same CDR3. This chain connects TRBV27 to TRBJ2-7, with 11 positions matching TRBD2. J lost 3 bases, V lost 3 bases, and 1 base had no gene match. Germline CDR1 MNHEY, CDR2 SMNVEV (reference sequence). The CDR3 is 14 amino acids. As DNA, the CDR3 is TGTGCCAGCAGTTTCGGGACTAGCGGCTACGAGCAGTACTTC. Its protein product is CASSFGTSGYEQYF.

The J gene is TRBJ2-5, the V gene TRBV9; 9 nucleotides align to TRBD2. The CDR3 runs 14 residues. Germline CDR1 SGDLS, CDR2 YYNGEE. V was clipped by 4 bases and J by 4 bases; unmatched bases: 5. The CDR3 spells CASSMRAGGETQYF. The CDR3 coding sequence is TGTGCCAGCAGCATGAGAGCGGGAGGAGAGACCCAGTACTTC.

The chain combines TRBV24-1 with TRBJ2-1; weak D call: TRBD1 (5 bases). Germline V gene data show CDR1 as KGHDR and CDR2 as SFDVKD. Trimming pared 3 bases from V and 6 bases from J, leaving 8 bases between. The CDR3 consists of 13 residues. The CDR3 coding sequence is TGTGCCACCAGTGATGTCAGGGCCAATGAGCAGTTCTTC. This encodes CATSDVRANEQFF.

The chain carries TRBV19 and TRBJ1-1; 7 nucleotides align to TRBD1. The CDR3 runs 15 residues. Germline V lookup: CDR1 LNHDA, CDR2 SQIVND (reference sequence). Trimming removed 6 bases from V and 0 bases from J; junction bases left unmatched: 7. CDR3 coding DNA: TGTGCCAGTAGGGTACAGGGGACAATGAACACTGAAGCTTTCTTT. It is translated as CASRVQGTMNTEAFF. The full variable domain, completed using reference TRBV19 and TRBJ1-1, is DGGITQSPKYLFRKEGQNVTLSCEQNLNHDAMYWYRQDPGQGLRLIYYSQIVNDFQKGDIAEGYSVSREKKESFPLTVTSAQKNPTAFYLCASRVQGTMNTEAFFGQGTRLTVV.